Listed below are T cell receptor beta chains from one sample, sequenced in a study of cytomegalovirus exposure and HLA in healthy donors. Using immunoSEQ multiplex PCR, the repertoire was profiled, and TCRdb retains in-frame clones only, with some absent. The repertoire holds 210,000 or so clones, roughly 88% seen once, with roughly 0.66% in the top ten. Sequencing input: PBMCs. These receptors came from a boy aged 2 to 10 in good health and CMV-seronegative. CDR3s include the opening cysteine and the closing phenylalanine or tryptophan. D genes are given only for firm matches. Not every row has a clone size; where given, it reads once, few, many or a size class.

D,J,size,V,DNA,CDR3
TRBD2,TRBJ2-7,-,TRBV5-1,TGCGCCAGCAGCTTGGAACTAGCGGGTTCCTACGAGCAGTACTTC,CASSLELAGSYEQYF
-,TRBJ2-7,-,TRBV6-5,TGTGCCAGCAACCAAGACTCCACCTACGAGCAGTACTTC,CASNQDSTYEQYF
TRBD1,TRBJ2-7,few,TRBV5-6,TGTGCCAGCAGCTTGGGGCAGGGGGTCGGAGAGCAGTACTTC,CASSLGQGVGEQYF
TRBD2,TRBJ2-1,-,TRBV10-3,TGTGCCATCAGTGAGGGTGGGGGAGGGTCCTACAATGAGCAGTTCTTC,CAISEGGGGSYNEQFF
TRBD2,TRBJ2-3,-,TRBV5-1,TGCGCCAGCAGCCTGGGGACTAGCGGAGATACGCAGTATTTT,CASSLGTSGDTQYF
TRBD2,TRBJ2-6,-,TRBV28,TGTGCCAGCAGTTTGGGGTGGGTTCGAGGACTAGCCTATCTAAGGGCCAACGTCCTGACTTTC,CASSLGWVRGLAYLRANVLTF
-,TRBJ2-7,-,TRBV7-8,TGTGCCAGCAGCTTTAGTGGTGAGCAGTACTTC,CASSFSGEQYF
TRBD2,TRBJ2-2,-,TRBV19,TGTGCCAGTACATATAGCGGGAAGGGGCCCGGGGAGCTGTTTTTT,CASTYSGKGPGELFF
TRBD1,TRBJ1-5,-,TRBV5-8,TGTGCCAGCAGCTTAGGGACAGGGAATCAGCCCCAGCATTTT,CASSLGTGNQPQHF
TRBD2,TRBJ2-5,-,TRBV5-6,TGTGCCAGCAGCCGGGGGGGAGGGGGAGAGACCCAGTACTTC,CASSRGGGGETQYF
-,TRBJ2-7,-,TRBV5-4,TGTGCCAGCAGCTTGTGGGGACACTACTACGAGCAGTACTTC,CASSLWGHYYEQYF
-,TRBJ2-5,-,TRBV19,TGTGCCAGTAGTATGGTAGTCAGGGAGACCCAGTACTTC,CASSMVVRETQYF
TRBD2,TRBJ2-7,-,TRBV2,TGTGCCAGCAAAGGACTAGTTAGCTCCTACGAGCAGTACTTC,CASKGLVSSYEQYF
TRBD2,TRBJ2-7,-,TRBV5-1,TGCGCCAGCAGCCCGGGACTAGCGCCGCCCTTGGAGCAGTACTTC,CASSPGLAPPLEQYF
-,TRBJ2-5,once,TRBV7-9,TGTGCCAGCAGCTTACTCCGACAGGAACTACCAGAGACCCAGTACTTC,CASSLLRQELPETQYF
-,TRBJ1-5,-,TRBV25-1,TGTGCCAGCGGGGACATAGGGAATCAGCCCCAGCATTTT,CASGDIGNQPQHF
TRBD2,TRBJ2-3,-,TRBV4-1,TGCGCCAGCAGCCAAGCGACTAGCGGGGGGATCACAGATACGCAGTATTTT,CASSQATSGGITDTQYF
-,TRBJ2-5,-,TRBV7-9,TGTGCCAGCAGCACACCGGGTCCCTCAGAGACCCAGTACTTC,CASSTPGPSETQYF
TRBD2,TRBJ2-7,-,TRBV6-5,TGTGCCAGCAGCTCCTCAGGGCGGGAGTACGAGCAGTACTTC,CASSSSGREYEQYF
TRBD1,TRBJ2-3,-,TRBV10-1,TGCGCCAGCAGAGGGACAGCCACAGATACGCAGTATTTT,CASRGTATDTQYF
-,TRBJ1-1,few,TRBV7-6,TGTGCCAGCAGCTTAGTCGGGCTAGGGGACACTGAAGCTTTCTTT,CASSLVGLGDTEAFF
TRBD2,TRBJ2-1,-,TRBV6-4,TGTGCCAGCAGTGAAGCGGGAGGGCCAAACAATGAGCAGTTCTTC,CASSEAGGPNNEQFF
TRBD1,TRBJ1-5,few,TRBV29-1,TGCAGCGTGGGACAGAATAGCAATCAGCCCCAGCATTTT,CSVGQNSNQPQHF
-,TRBJ1-1,-,TRBV29-1,TGCAGCGTTGACCTTCAAGAGGAGACTGAAGCTTTCTTT,CSVDLQEETEAFF
-,TRBJ2-7,-,TRBV29-1,TGCAGCGTTGCATCCTTCTGGGACTCAGAAACCTACGAGCAGTACTTC,CSVASFWDSETYEQYF
TRBD1,TRBJ1-2,-,TRBV18,TGTGCCAGCTCACCCGTTAAGGGACAGGGCCACTATGGCTACACCTTC,CASSPVKGQGHYGYTF
TRBD2,TRBJ2-5,-,TRBV7-9,TGTGCCAGCAGCCCGACCTTGACTAGCGGGAGAGAGACCCAGTACTTC,CASSPTLTSGRETQYF
-,TRBJ2-7,-,TRBV7-9,TGTGCCAGCAGCTCGGTCCAGGGTTACTCCTACGAGCAGTACTTC,CASSSVQGYSYEQYF
TRBD1,TRBJ1-1,-,TRBV7-9,TGTGCCAGCAGCTCATGGGACAGGGGATCGAGCACTGAAGCTTTCTTT,CASSSWDRGSSTEAFF
-,TRBJ2-7,-,TRBV7-9,TGTGCCAGCAGCTTAAGTGTGCGGGACGAGCAGTACTTC,CASSLSVRDEQYF
-,TRBJ2-1,-,TRBV19,TGTGCCAGTGAATCAGTCAATGAGCAGTTCTTC,CASESVNEQFF
-,TRBJ2-7,-,TRBV12-5,TGTGCTAGTGGTTGGGGGACTGGATACTACGAGCAGTACTTC,CASGWGTGYYEQYF
TRBD1,TRBJ2-7,-,TRBV10-3,TGTGCCATCAGCGCCGGGACAGGGGACGAGCAGTACTTC,CAISAGTGDEQYF
-,TRBJ2-1,once,TRBV15,TGTGCCACCAGCAGGCTCCAAGACAGAAGGGATGAGCAGTTCTTC,CATSRLQDRRDEQFF
-,TRBJ2-5,-,TRBV7-2,TGTGCCAGCAGCTTAGGGGCTCATGGAACCCAGTACTTC,CASSLGAHGTQYF
TRBD2,TRBJ2-3,once,TRBV7-2,TGTGCCAGCAGCCAGCGGGGGCCTAGCACAGATACGCAGTATTTT,CASSQRGPSTDTQYF
TRBD1,TRBJ2-5,-,TRBV7-6,TGTGCCAGCAGGAAGACAGGGGAAAAGACCCAGTACTTC,CASRKTGEKTQYF
-,TRBJ1-5,-,TRBV6-1,TGTGCCAGCAGTGAAGAGGCTGGGGGCGGTCAGCCCCAGCATTTT,CASSEEAGGGQPQHF
-,TRBJ2-7,few,TRBV6-1,TGTGCCAGCAGTTTGGACAACACCTACGAGCAGTACTTC,CASSLDNTYEQYF
-,TRBJ2-5,-,TRBV4-1,TGCGCCAGCAGCCAGGGCACTCAAGAGACCCAGTACTTC,CASSQGTQETQYF
-,TRBJ1-4,few,TRBV6-6,TGTGCCAGCAGGAACAGGGTAACCGAAAAACTGTTTTTT,CASRNRVTEKLFF
-,TRBJ1-2,-,TRBV4-2,TGTGCCAGCAGCCAAGACCACCCATTCACAGGGACCTACACCTTC,CASSQDHPFTGTYTF
-,TRBJ1-2,once,TRBV4-1,TGCGCCAGCAGCCAACCCCGGGACACCGTGGGGTATGGCTACACCTTC,CASSQPRDTVGYGYTF
TRBD1,TRBJ2-1,-,TRBV9,TGTGCCAGCAGCGCCCGGACAGGGTGGAATGAGCAGTTCTTC,CASSARTGWNEQFF
-,TRBJ1-5,-,TRBV30,TGTGCCTGGAGTGTAAAAGGGGGCAATCAGCCCCAGCATTTT,CAWSVKGGNQPQHF
-,TRBJ2-1,-,TRBV7-3,TGTGCCAGCAGCTCGCAGGTCTACAATGAGCAGTTCTTC,CASSSQVYNEQFF
TRBD2,TRBJ2-5,-,TRBV30,TGTGCCTGGAGTGTAAGACGGGGGGGCCGAGAGACCCAGTACTTC,CAWSVRRGGRETQYF
TRBD2,TRBJ2-7,-,TRBV10-3,TGTGCCATCAGTCAGGGCTTAAGTAGCGGGACGAGCTCCTACGAGCAGTACTTC,CAISQGLSSGTSSYEQYF
TRBD1,TRBJ2-7,-,TRBV27,TGTGCCAGCAGTGGTACAGGGGCTTCTGACGAGCAGTACTTC,CASSGTGASDEQYF
-,TRBJ1-2,-,TRBV7-2,TGTGCCAGCAGTGCCGGTGGGCCAGCCTTACCCTATGGCTACACCTTC,CASSAGGPALPYGYTF
-,TRBJ1-2,-,TRBV7-9,TGTGCCAGCAGCCCCGATGGGGCCCTTACCAGCTATGGCTACACCTTC,CASSPDGALTSYGYTF
TRBD2,TRBJ2-7,-,TRBV27,TGTGCCAGCAGTTCGGGACTAGCGGGTAGCGAGCAGTACTTC,CASSSGLAGSEQYF
TRBD1,TRBJ1-2,-,TRBV19,TGTGCCAGTAGTATCCACAGGGGCTCTCCACTGGACGGCTACACCTTC,CASSIHRGSPLDGYTF
-,TRBJ1-1,few,TRBV10-3,TGTGCCATCAGCCAAAACACTGAAGCTTTCTTT,CAISQNTEAFF
-,TRBJ2-3,-,TRBV19,TGTGCCAGTAGTTATTCGGCAGATACGCAGTATTTT,CASSYSADTQYF
-,TRBJ2-2,-,TRBV7-9,TGTGCCAGCAGCTTAAGCTTGTCCGCCGGGGAGCTGTTTTTT,CASSLSLSAGELFF
-,TRBJ2-7,-,TRBV6-5,TGTGCCAGCAGTTACGCGGTCAGCTCCATCTACGAGCAGTACTTC,CASSYAVSSIYEQYF